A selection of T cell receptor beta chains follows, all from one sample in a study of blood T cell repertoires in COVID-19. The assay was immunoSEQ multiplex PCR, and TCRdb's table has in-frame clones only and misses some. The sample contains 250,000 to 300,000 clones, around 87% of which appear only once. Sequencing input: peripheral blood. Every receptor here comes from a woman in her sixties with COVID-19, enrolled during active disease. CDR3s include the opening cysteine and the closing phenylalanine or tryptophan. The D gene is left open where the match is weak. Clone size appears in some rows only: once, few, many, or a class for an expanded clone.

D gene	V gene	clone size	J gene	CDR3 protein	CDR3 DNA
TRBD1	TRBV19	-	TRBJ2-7	CASSMGTGSYEQYF	TGTGCCAGTAGTATGGGGACAGGGTCCTACGAGCAGTACTTC
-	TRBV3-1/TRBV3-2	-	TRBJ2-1	CASSLTGIEQFF	TGTGCCAGCAGCCTAACAGGAATTGAGCAGTTCTTC
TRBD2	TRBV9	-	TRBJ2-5	CASSVLAGVQETQYF	TGTGCCAGCAGCGTACTAGCGGGGGTTCAAGAGACCCAGTACTTC
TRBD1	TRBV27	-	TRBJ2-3	CASRRPLDRGQRSDTQYF	TGTGCCAGCAGACGCCCCCTGGACAGGGGGCAACGGTCAGATACGCAGTATTTT
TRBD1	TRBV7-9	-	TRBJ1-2	CASSRDRASPKGYTF	TGTGCCAGCAGCCGAGACAGGGCCTCTCCGAAGGGCTACACCTTC
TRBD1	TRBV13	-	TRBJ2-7	CASSGDRHSYEQYF	TGTGCCAGCAGCGGGGACAGACACTCCTACGAGCAGTACTTC
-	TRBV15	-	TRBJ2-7	CATSRRVDYEQYF	TGTGCCACCAGCAGGAGGGTCGACTACGAGCAGTACTTC
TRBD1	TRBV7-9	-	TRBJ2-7	CASSLVGGQGAYEQYF	TGTGCCAGCAGCTTAGTAGGGGGACAGGGCGCCTACGAGCAGTACTTC
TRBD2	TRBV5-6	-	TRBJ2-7	CASSPASGDEQYF	TGTGCCAGCAGTCCCGCTAGCGGAGACGAGCAGTACTTC
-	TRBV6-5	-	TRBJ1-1	CASSYSPSTEAFF	TGTGCCAGCAGTTACTCCCCTTCCACTGAAGCTTTCTTT
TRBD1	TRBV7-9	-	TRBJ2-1	CASSVTGTGNFF	TGTGCCAGCAGCGTAACCGGGACAGGGAACTTCTTC
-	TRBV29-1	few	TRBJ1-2	CSVDLDSTNGYTF	TGCAGCGTTGACTTAGACTCCACGAATGGCTACACCTTC
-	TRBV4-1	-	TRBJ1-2	CASSQDRGVGYGYTF	TGCGCCAGCAGCCAAGATCGGGGGGTGGGCTATGGCTACACCTTC
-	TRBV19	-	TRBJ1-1	CASRKGDGLMNTEAFF	TGTGCCAGTAGGAAGGGAGACGGCCTCATGAACACTGAAGCTTTCTTT
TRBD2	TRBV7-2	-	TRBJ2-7	CASSSRLAGAREQYF	TGTGCCAGCAGCTCCAGACTAGCGGGGGCTCGGGAGCAGTACTTC
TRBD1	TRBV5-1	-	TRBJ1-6	CASSLERQGTNSPLHF	TGCGCCAGCAGCTTGGAAAGACAGGGGACTAATTCACCCCTCCACTTT
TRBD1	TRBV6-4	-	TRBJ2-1	CASSAASGGNEQFF	TGTGCCAGCAGTGCTGCTTCAGGGGGAAATGAGCAGTTCTTC
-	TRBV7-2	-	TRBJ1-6	CASSLGGDGSPLHF	TGTGCCAGCAGCTTAGGAGGAGATGGGTCACCCCTCCACTTT
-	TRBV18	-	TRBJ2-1	CASSPVSGNEQFF	TGTGCCAGCTCACCAGTGTCCGGCAATGAGCAGTTCTTC
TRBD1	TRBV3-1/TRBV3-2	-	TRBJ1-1	CASSNTRDRGAEAFF	TGTGCCAGCAGCAATACTAGGGACAGGGGCGCTGAAGCTTTCTTT
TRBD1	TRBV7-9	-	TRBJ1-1	CASRAGTGINTEAFF	TGTGCCAGCAGGGCGGGGACAGGGATAAACACTGAAGCTTTCTTT
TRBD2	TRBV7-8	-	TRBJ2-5	CASRLFSGGAVETQYF	TGTGCCAGCAGATTATTTAGCGGGGGGGCCGTAGAGACCCAGTACTTC
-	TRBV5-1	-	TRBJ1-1	CASSLAQARNTEAFF	TGCGCCAGCAGCTTGGCCCAGGCCAGGAACACTGAAGCTTTCTTT
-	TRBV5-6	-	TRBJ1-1	CASSSGGSPYATEAFF	TGTGCCAGCAGCTCCGGAGGGTCGCCGTATGCGACTGAAGCTTTCTTT
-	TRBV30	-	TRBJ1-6	CAWSAGRVNSPLHF	TGTGCCTGGAGTGCGGGCAGGGTAAATTCACCCCTCCACTTT
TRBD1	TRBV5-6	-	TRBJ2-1	CASSFRVRQGGHEQFF	TGTGCCAGCAGCTTCAGGGTGAGACAGGGGGGCCATGAGCAGTTCTTC
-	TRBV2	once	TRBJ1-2	CASSEREAAYGYTF	TGTGCCAGCAGTGAACGTGAGGCGGCCTATGGCTACACCTTC
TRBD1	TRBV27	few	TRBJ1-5	CASSLAAGGGQPQHF	TGTGCCAGCAGTTTAGCCGCAGGGGGAGGTCAGCCCCAGCATTTT
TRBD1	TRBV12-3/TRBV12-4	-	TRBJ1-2	CASSQQGTYGYTF	TGTGCCAGCAGTCAACAGGGGACCTATGGCTACACCTTC
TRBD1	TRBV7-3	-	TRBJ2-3	CASSQQGDTGTDTQYF	TGTGCCAGCAGCCAGCAGGGGGACACCGGAACAGATACGCAGTATTTT
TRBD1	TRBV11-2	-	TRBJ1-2	CASSLGRQGMYGYTF	TGTGCCAGCAGCTTAGGCAGACAGGGGATGTATGGCTACACCTTC
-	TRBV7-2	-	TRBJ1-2	CASSLARQGYGYTF	TGTGCCAGCAGCTTAGCGCGGCAGGGCTATGGCTACACCTTC
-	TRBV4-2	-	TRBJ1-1	CASSLQVNTEAFF	TGTGCCAGCAGCCTGCAGGTGAACACTGAAGCTTTCTTT
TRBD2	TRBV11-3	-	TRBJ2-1	CASSLEWTSPNEQFF	TGTGCCAGCAGCTTAGAATGGACTAGCCCCAATGAGCAGTTCTTC
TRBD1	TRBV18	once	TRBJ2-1	CASSPGRTGNNEQFF	TGTGCCAGCTCACCGGGGCGGACAGGGAACAATGAGCAGTTCTTC
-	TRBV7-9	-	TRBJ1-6	CASSPRGLAGGSPLHF	TGTGCCAGCAGCCCCCGGGGCCTCGCGGGAGGCTCACCCCTCCACTTT
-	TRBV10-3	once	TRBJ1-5	CAISPLQSNQPQHF	TGTGCCATCAGCCCTCTACAGAGCAATCAGCCCCAGCATTTT
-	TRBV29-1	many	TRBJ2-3	CSVGVQDTQYF	TGCAGCGTTGGGGTACAGGATACGCAGTATTTT
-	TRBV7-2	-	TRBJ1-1	CASSRLWGGDTEAFF	TGTGCCAGCAGCCGTCTTTGGGGCGGAGACACTGAAGCTTTCTTT
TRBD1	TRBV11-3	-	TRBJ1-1	CASSLAGTENTEAFF	TGTGCCAGCAGCTTAGCCGGGACAGAGAACACTGAAGCTTTCTTT
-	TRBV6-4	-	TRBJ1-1	CASRRMSSGTEAFF	TGTGCCAGCAGGCGGATGAGCAGCGGCACTGAAGCTTTCTTT
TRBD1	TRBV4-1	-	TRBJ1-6	CASSQGQVNNSPLHF	TGCGCCAGCAGCCAGGGACAGGTTAATAATTCACCCCTCCACTTT
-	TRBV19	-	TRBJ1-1	CASRLQGNTEAFF	TGTGCCAGTAGGTTACAGGGTAACACTGAAGCTTTCTTT
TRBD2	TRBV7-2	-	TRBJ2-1	CASSHDVTGGNNEQFF	TGTGCCAGCAGCCACGACGTAACGGGGGGGAACAATGAGCAGTTCTTC
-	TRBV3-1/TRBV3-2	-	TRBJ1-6	CASSQDTSSYNSPLHF	TGTGCCAGCAGCCAAGACACGAGCTCCTATAATTCACCCCTCCACTTT
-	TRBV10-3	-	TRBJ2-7	CAISDPGGISKDYEQYF	TGTGCCATCAGTGACCCAGGGGGGATCTCTAAAGACTACGAGCAGTACTTC
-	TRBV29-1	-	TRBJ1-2	CSVERLGSGYTF	TGCAGCGTTGAACGCCTGGGCAGTGGCTACACCTTC
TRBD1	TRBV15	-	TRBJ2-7	CATSRDRGRGEQYF	TGTGCCACCAGCAGAGACAGGGGGCGCGGTGAGCAGTACTTC
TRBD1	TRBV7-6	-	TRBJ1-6	CASSLYPTGGGNSPLHF	TGTGCCAGCAGCCTCTACCCCACAGGGGGAGGTAATTCACCCCTCCACTTT
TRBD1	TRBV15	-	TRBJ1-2	CATSRDLSGTVLRGYGYTF	TGTGCCACCAGCAGAGATCTCTCTGGGACAGTTCTAAGGGGCTATGGCTACACCTTC
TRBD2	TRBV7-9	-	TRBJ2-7	CASSPTTGGRGAIYEQYF	TGTGCCAGCAGCCCCACGACGGGGGGGCGGGGGGCCATCTACGAGCAGTACTTC
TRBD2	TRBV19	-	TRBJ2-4	CASSIVRGEQYF	TGTGCCAGTAGTATAGTCCGGGGGGAGCAGTACTTC
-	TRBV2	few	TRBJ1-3	CASSLKQGSGNTIYF	TGTGCCAGCAGTCTGAAACAGGGATCTGGAAACACCATATATTTT
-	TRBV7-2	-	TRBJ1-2	CAIRRTGLYGYTF	TGTGCCATCAGACGGACGGGACTATATGGCTACACCTTC
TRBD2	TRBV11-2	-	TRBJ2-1	CASSFSKRGGFRNEQFF	TGTGCCAGCAGCTTCTCAAAGCGGGGGGGCTTTCGCAATGAGCAGTTCTTC